This is a list of T cell receptor beta chains from one sample in a study of beta chain features in type 1 diabetes. Some clones are missing from TCRdb's copy, which holds only in-frame ones; the method was immunoSEQ multiplex PCR. This sample has 150,000 or so clones, with almost 65% found just once. Material: naive CD4+ T cells from blood. These receptors were collected from a man aged 25-40 years with type 1 diabetes. CDR3s include the opening cysteine and the closing phenylalanine or tryptophan. The D gene is left open where the match is weak. The size of a clone is reported for some rows only, either as once, few or many, or as a class for expanded clones.

size,V,J,D,CDR3,DNA
.,TRBV4-3,TRBJ2-6,TRBD1,CASSQETGTGANVLTF,TGCGCCAGCAGCCAAGAGACAGGGACTGGGGCCAACGTCCTGACTTTC
.,TRBV20-1,TRBJ1-1,.,CSAAVRFEAFF,TGCAGTGCCGCGGTTAGGTTTGAAGCTTTCTTT
.,TRBV6-5,TRBJ2-4,.,CASSLDGVAKNIQYF,TGTGCCAGCAGCCTTGACGGTGTAGCCAAAAACATTCAGTACTTC
few,TRBV29-1,TRBJ1-1,.,CSVSGRLNTEAFF,TGCAGCGTTTCCGGCAGGCTGAACACTGAAGCTTTCTTT
.,TRBV13,TRBJ1-2,.,CASSLEIGRGGYTF,TGTGCCAGCAGCTTAGAGATCGGGCGCGGTGGCTACACCTTC
once,TRBV7-9,TRBJ2-3,.,CASSLVLTGKNTQYF,TGTGCCAGCAGCTTAGTCCTAACAGGGAAGAATACGCAGTATTTT
few,TRBV15,TRBJ2-5,TRBD1,CATSRGPDRGETQYF,TGTGCCACCAGCAGAGGACCTGACAGGGGAGAGACCCAGTACTTC
few,TRBV29-1,TRBJ2-5,.,CSVGTYGAQETQYF,TGCAGCGTTGGGACCTACGGGGCCCAAGAGACCCAGTACTTC
.,TRBV28,TRBJ2-5,.,CASRQETQYF,TGTGCCAGCAGGCAAGAGACCCAGTACTTC
.,TRBV7-2,TRBJ2-1,.,CASSLVGTEQFF,TGTGCCAGCAGCTTAGTAGGGACTGAGCAGTTCTTC
.,TRBV25-1,TRBJ1-6,.,CASSESGLRGSPLHF,TGTGCCAGCAGTGAATCGGGCCTACGGGGGTCACCCCTCCACTTT
.,TRBV4-3,TRBJ1-4,.,CASSQDYLQGVEKLFF,TGCGCCAGCAGCCAAGATTACCTACAGGGAGTTGAAAAACTGTTTTTT
.,TRBV11-2,TRBJ2-1,TRBD2,CASSLASSGGRNEQFF,TGTGCCAGCAGCTTAGCTTCTAGCGGGGGGAGGAATGAGCAGTTCTTC
.,TRBV7-2,TRBJ2-3,TRBD1,CASSLFQGADTQYF,TGTGCCAGCAGCTTATTTCAGGGGGCAGATACGCAGTATTTT
.,TRBV28,TRBJ2-5,.,CASSPWVVAGGETQYF,TGTGCCAGCAGTCCATGGGTCGTTGCTGGAGGCGAGACCCAGTACTTC
.,TRBV7-9,TRBJ2-7,.,CASSSTGTEQYF,TGTGCCAGCAGCTCAACAGGGACCGAGCAGTACTTC
few,TRBV7-9,TRBJ2-3,TRBD2,CASSLALTSGGATDTQYF,TGTGCCAGCAGCTTAGCCCTGACTAGCGGGGGGGCTACAGATACGCAGTATTTT
.,TRBV9,TRBJ2-1,.,CASSGGPGGVNEQFF,TGTGCCAGCAGCGGAGGACCCGGTGGTGTCAATGAGCAGTTCTTC
.,TRBV7-2,TRBJ2-3,TRBD2,CASSFVLADTDTQYF,TGTGCCAGCAGCTTCGTACTAGCGGACACAGATACGCAGTATTTT
.,TRBV25-1,TRBJ2-5,.,CASSDGGRETQYF,TGTGCCAGCAGTGATGGAGGGCGGGAGACCCAGTACTTC
.,TRBV27,TRBJ1-5,.,CASSFLPGHYSNQPQHF,TGTGCCAGCAGTTTCCTACCGGGACACTATAGCAATCAGCCCCAGCATTTT
.,TRBV5-1,TRBJ1-4,.,CASSLRGVNEKLFF,TGCGCCAGCAGCTTGCGGGGAGTTAATGAAAAACTGTTTTTT
.,TRBV19,TRBJ2-1,.,CASSTQRVRNEQFF,TGTGCCAGTAGCACACAGAGGGTCAGGAATGAGCAGTTCTTC
.,TRBV18,TRBJ2-3,TRBD1,CASSPPDRVPDTQYF,TGTGCCAGCTCACCACCGGACAGGGTACCAGATACGCAGTATTTT
.,TRBV25-1,TRBJ2-6,.,CASSEELRTSGANVLTF,TGTGCCAGCAGTGAGGAACTACGGACATCTGGGGCCAACGTCCTGACTTTC
.,TRBV30,TRBJ2-7,.,CAWSSGAYEQYF,TGTGCCTGGAGTTCAGGTGCTTACGAGCAGTACTTC
.,TRBV7-2,TRBJ2-1,.,CASSSPESFNYNEQFF,TGTGCCAGCAGCTCCCCAGAATCTTTTAACTACAATGAGCAGTTCTTC
.,TRBV30,TRBJ2-3,.,CAWSDGLTDTQYF,TGTGCCTGGAGTGACGGCCTCACAGATACGCAGTATTTT
.,TRBV27,TRBJ2-3,.,CASTYTDTQYF,TGTGCCAGCACATACACAGATACGCAGTATTTT
.,TRBV5-1,TRBJ2-5,.,CASSPWQGETQYF,TGCGCCAGCAGCCCCTGGCAGGGAGAGACCCAGTACTTC
.,TRBV30,TRBJ1-2,TRBD1,CAWTSGQGARYGYTF,TGTGCCTGGACTTCCGGACAGGGGGCGCGCTATGGCTACACCTTC
.,TRBV7-2,TRBJ2-5,.,CASSLGAGGQETQYF,TGTGCCAGCAGCTTAGGCGCTGGGGGTCAAGAGACCCAGTACTTC
few,TRBV28,TRBJ2-7,.,CASAPGDRWYEQYF,TGTGCCTCCGCTCCGGGGGATAGGTGGTACGAGCAGTACTTC
.,TRBV7-2,TRBJ1-2,TRBD1,CASSPGTASYGYTF,TGTGCCAGCAGTCCCGGGACAGCTTCTTATGGCTACACCTTC
.,TRBV5-1,TRBJ1-1,TRBD1,CASSFRTGDAFF,TGCGCCAGCAGCTTTAGGACAGGGGACGCTTTCTTT
few,TRBV30,TRBJ2-1,TRBD1,CAWSPRPGTGGYNEQFF,TGTGCCTGGAGCCCTCGTCCCGGGACAGGGGGCTACAATGAGCAGTTCTTC
.,TRBV25-1,TRBJ1-1,.,CASSTRRFTEAFF,TGTGCCAGCAGTACTCGACGTTTCACTGAAGCTTTCTTT
.,TRBV2,TRBJ2-7,.,CASSEALAATKQYF,TGTGCCAGCAGTGAAGCTCTGGCAGCTACGAAGCAGTACTTC
.,TRBV9,TRBJ1-6,.,CASSVALGQRSNSPLHF,TGTGCCAGCAGCGTAGCTTTAGGACAACGATCTAATTCACCCCTCCACTTT
.,TRBV9,TRBJ2-1,.,CASSVEEAGSHSYNEQFF,TGTGCCAGCAGCGTAGAGGAGGCTGGATCTCACTCCTACAATGAGCAGTTCTTC
.,TRBV9,TRBJ2-5,.,CASSVEAYSQETQYF,TGTGCCAGCAGCGTAGAAGCGTACTCGCAAGAGACCCAGTACTTC
.,TRBV2,TRBJ2-3,.,CASRVDSTDTQYF,TGTGCCAGCAGGGTGGACAGCACAGATACGCAGTATTTT
.,TRBV27,TRBJ2-3,.,CASSLKGDTQYF,TGTGCCAGCAGTTTGAAGGGAGATACGCAGTATTTT
few,TRBV4-3,TRBJ2-5,.,CASSQEASGETQYF,TGCGCCAGCAGCCAAGAGGCCTCTGGGGAGACCCAGTACTTC
few,TRBV5-1,TRBJ2-6,.,CASSLDILSSGANVLTF,TGCGCCAGCAGCTTGGACATCCTCTCCTCTGGGGCCAACGTCCTGACTTTC
.,TRBV9,TRBJ2-5,.,CASTLSGYQETQYF,TGTGCCAGCACTCTCTCAGGATACCAAGAGACCCAGTACTTC
few,TRBV28,TRBJ1-5,TRBD1,CASSLRDRPNQPQHF,TGTGCCAGCAGTCTCCGGGACAGACCTAATCAGCCCCAGCATTTT
.,TRBV5-1,TRBJ2-3,TRBD2,CASSWLAGPSTDTQYF,TGCGCCAGCAGCTGGTTAGCGGGGCCGAGCACAGATACGCAGTATTTT
.,TRBV6-5,TRBJ2-3,.,CASTDGTDTQYF,TGTGCCAGCACCGATGGTACAGATACGCAGTATTTT
.,TRBV29-1,TRBJ1-4,TRBD1,CSVAQGAREKLFF,TGCAGCGTTGCACAGGGGGCTCGAGAAAAACTGTTTTTT
.,TRBV25-1,TRBJ2-5,.,CASSGPGAQQETQYF,TGTGCCAGCAGTGGACCCGGGGCTCAGCAAGAGACCCAGTACTTC
.,TRBV28,TRBJ1-6,.,CASSLSGHGSPLHF,TGTGCCAGCAGTTTATCAGGGCATGGATCACCCCTCCACTTT
.,TRBV10-3,TRBJ2-5,TRBD2,CAINPGLEETQYF,TGTGCCATCAACCCGGGACTAGAAGAGACCCAGTACTTC
once,TRBV7-9,TRBJ1-1,TRBD1,CASVTGAHTEAFF,TGTGCCAGCGTTACAGGGGCTCACACTGAAGCTTTCTTT
few,TRBV25-1,TRBJ2-7,.,CASSWDQGAQQYF,TGTGCCAGCAGCTGGGATCAAGGGGCCCAGCAGTACTTC